A single sample is the source of the 13 T cell receptor beta chains below, sequenced in a study of Ad26.COV2.S vaccination and SARS-CoV-2 variants (dated by TCRdb to about 2021). Read against the paper, the sample's time point label means: individuals recovered from natural SARS-CoV-2 infection. Libraries were constructed by the immunoSEQ multiplex PCR assay. The source is immuneACCESS, and TCRdb retained only in-frame sequences with V and J called. Part of the clones is not carried over; for the studies checked, unresolved V genes explain less than half of this, and the remainder is unexplained. Counted in this sample were approximately 340,000 clones; about 92% of them appeared once. In total, the top ten clones hold under 4% of the sample. The input for sequencing was peripheral blood, taken after recovery from COVID-19. The receptor set was obtained from a human donor who had recovered from COVID-19.

The chain employs TRBV7-2 and TRBJ1-5; D is perhaps TRBD1 (6 bases). The V end lost 2 bases, the J end lost 4 bases, and 12 bases lay between the germline ends. CDR1 is SGHTA and CDR2 is FQGNSA in the germline V gene. The CDR3 has 15 residues. The CDR3 sequence: CASSLFPGTNQPQHF. The CDR3 DNA reads as TGTGCCAGCAGCTTATTCCCAGGGACAAATCAGCCCCAGCATTTT.

The sample holds one count of this clone. The gene calls are TRBV2 and TRBJ1-2, with 7 nucleotides matching TRBD1. Unmatched junction bases numbered 1, after V lost 3 bases and J lost 0 bases. This CDR3 region has 14 residues. CDR1 and CDR2 from the germline V gene are SNHLY and FYNNEI. CDR3 nucleotide sequence: TGTGCCAGCAGTGAGGACAGGACTAACTATGGCTACACCTTC. Protein product: CASSEDRTNYGYTF.

The V and J genes are TRBV12-3 or TRBV12-4 and TRBJ2-7; D gene ambiguous. Trimming removed 3 bases from V and 1 base from J, with 7 bases in between. The CDR3 has 13 amino acids. CDR3 loop: CASSLGSSYEQYF. CDR3 sequence (DNA): TGTGCCAGCAGTTTGGGCAGTTCCTACGAGCAGTACTTC.

V is TRBV7-8 and J is TRBJ2-5; 14 positions agree with TRBD2. Germline V gene lookup returns CDR1 SGHVS and CDR2 FQNEAQ. V shed 1 base, J shed 5 bases, and the junction held 9 bases outside the gene matches. There are 18 residues in the CDR3. The CDR3 loop is CASSLVVGLAGGWETQYF. The CDR3 DNA follows: TGTGCCAGCAGCTTAGTTGTCGGACTAGCGGGGGGTTGGGAGACCCAGTACTTC.

This clone was seen only a few times. The CDR3 is CASSSRGELNTEAFF. For the CDR3, the DNA is TGTGCCAGCAGTTCTCGCGGGGAGTTGAACACTGAAGCTTTCTTT. The chain has TRBV6-5 and TRBJ1-1; unclear D gene. This CDR3 region has 15 residues. Per germline, CDR1 MNHEY and CDR2 SVGAGI. V was trimmed by 4 bases and J by 0 bases, leaving 12 bases between them.

This sequence joins TRBV5-1 and TRBJ1-4; weak D call: TRBD1 (5 bases). Germline V gene sequence: CDR1 SGHRS, CDR2 YFSETQ. Trimming took off 2 bases at V and 6 bases at J, with 26 bases between the two ends. This CDR3 contains 19 residues. CDR3 sequence (DNA): TGCGCCAGCAGCTTAACAATTGATCCCTACTTCTTGGGGGATGAAAAACTGTTTTTT. This translates into CASSLTIDPYFLGDEKLFF.

The rearrangement links TRBV5-8 to TRBJ2-7; 8 nucleotides agree with TRBD1. V lost 4 bases to trimming and J lost 2 bases; unmatched junction nucleotides: 5. This CDR3 has 14 amino acids. Germline CDR1 SGHTS, CDR2 YDEGEE. The CDR3 loop is CASSHGQGTYEQYF. The DNA of the CDR3 is TGTGCCAGCAGCCACGGACAGGGTACCTACGAGCAGTACTTC.

The chain recombines TRBV3-1 (or the pseudogene TRBV3-2) with TRBJ1-2; no firm D call. Germline lookup yields CDR1 LGHDT and CDR2 YNNKEL (reference sequence). With 6 bases removed from V and 8 bases from J, the gap between germline ends came to 19 bases. This CDR3 contains 14 residues. The chain's CDR3 is CASRIRPGGEGYTF. CDR3 DNA sequence: TGTGCCAGCAGAATCAGGCCCGGAGGTGAGGGCTACACCTTC.

The chain employs TRBV4-2 and TRBJ2-1, with a weak D call TRBD2 (6 bases). Germline values: CDR1 LGHNA, CDR2 YNFKEQ. V lost 0 bases and J lost 3, with 21 bases in between. The CDR3 length is 19 residues. The chain's CDR3 is CASSQESRRDPSYYNEQFF. For the CDR3, the DNA is TGTGCCAGCAGCCAAGAATCCCGGAGGGACCCCTCTTACTACAATGAGCAGTTCTTC.

The chain carries TRBV25-1 and TRBJ1-2; D gene uncertain. The V end lost 4 bases, the J end lost 3 bases, and 6 bases lay between the germline ends. There are 12 residues in the CDR3. The V gene's germline CDR1 is MGHDK and CDR2 SYGVNS. CDR3 nucleotide sequence: TGTGCCAGCAGTGTTGGACACTATGGCTACACCTTC. Amino acid sequence: CASSVGHYGYTF.

This clone was recorded once. The chain combines TRBV15 with TRBJ2-5; D is unclear. Trimming stripped 1 base from V and 5 bases from J, with 14 bases between. Germline CDR1 LNHNV, CDR2 YYDKDF (reference sequence). The CDR3 has 15 amino acids. The CDR3, as DNA: TGTGCCACCAGCAGAGCAGCTCGGCCGCCGGAGACCCAGTACTTC. Amino acid sequence: CATSRAARPPETQYF.

This chain links TRBV4-1 with TRBJ2-7, with 10 bases lining up with TRBD2. This CDR3 region has 15 residues. Germline assignment: CDR1 MGHRA and CDR2 YSYEKL. V lost 5 bases to trimming and J lost 5 bases; unmatched junction nucleotides: 9. Here the CDR3 DNA reads TGCGCCAGCAGCTACAGAGCTAGCGGGGGAGACGAGCAGTACTTC. Its translation is CASSYRASGGDEQYF.

This clone was seen a few times. The V and J genes are TRBV5-6 and TRBJ1-1, with D uncertain. CDR1 is SGHDT, CDR2 YYEEEE, per germline. V was shortened by 0 bases and J by 1 base, with 7 bases between the two germline ends. The CDR3 is made up of 14 amino acids. The CDR3: CASSLVVKNTEAFF. The CDR3, as DNA: TGTGCCAGCAGCTTGGTTGTCAAGAACACTGAAGCTTTCTTT.